This TCR beta chain comes out of a study of cytomegalovirus exposure and HLA in healthy donors. Germline V gene sequence: CDR1 SEHNR, CDR2 FQNEAQ (reference sequence). The CDR3 length is 14 residues. Trimming removed 5 bases from V and 6 bases from J, with 16 bases in between. In the PCR, 60 Vbeta and 13 Jbeta primers were used. Libraries were prepared by immunoSEQ multiplex PCR; TCRdb keeps only in-frame clonotypes and omits some of them. Of around 140,000 clones listed, roughly 80% were seen once; the top ten hold roughly 4.8%. This TCR was sampled from a man between 35 and 55 years old in good health and CMV-seronegative. The source material was PBMCs. The chain is built from TRBV7-9 and TRBJ1-1; a possible D gene is TRBD1 (5 bases). In DNA form, the CDR3 reads TGTGCCAGCAGCGCGGCAGGGCAGAAGGCTGAAGCTTTCTTT. This translates into CASSAAGQKAEAFF.